What follows is one TCR beta chain and its context. The source of the sample is a study of blood T cell repertoires in COVID-19. At the level of the study: Acute-phase and convalescent COVID-19 samples originated in the United States, Italy and Spain.

CDR1 is SEHNR, CDR2 FQNEAQ, per germline (reference sequence). This CDR3 region has 15 residues. V was cut by 2 bases and J by 14 bases, with 19 bases left in between. In the authors' workflow: Reference gene primer amplification gave estimated nucleated cell counts. Libraries were prepared by immunoSEQ multiplex PCR; TCRdb keeps only in-frame clonotypes and omits some of them. D and trimming were read from the DNA, whereas the V and J calls and clone size are those reported in that table. The table includes fewer than 200,000 clones, just under 80% detected once. The sequence came from a man aged 70-80 years with active or convalescent COVID-19. V is TRBV7-9 and J is TRBJ1-6; maybe TRBD1 (5 bases). Sequenced material: peripheral blood. The CDR3: CASSLQGSSSRALHF. The CDR3 region has the DNA TGTGCCAGCAGCTTACAGGGATCGTCCTCTCGGGCCCTCCACTTT.